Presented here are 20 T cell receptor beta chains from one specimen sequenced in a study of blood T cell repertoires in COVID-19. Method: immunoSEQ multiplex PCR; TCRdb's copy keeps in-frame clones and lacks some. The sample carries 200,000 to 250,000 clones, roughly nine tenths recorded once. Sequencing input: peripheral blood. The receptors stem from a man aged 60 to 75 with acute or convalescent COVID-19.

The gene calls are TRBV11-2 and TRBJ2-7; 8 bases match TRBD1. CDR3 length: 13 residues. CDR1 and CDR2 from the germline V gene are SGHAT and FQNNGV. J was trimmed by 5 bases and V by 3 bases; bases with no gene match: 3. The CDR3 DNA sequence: TGTGCCAGCAGCTTGGACAGGGACCACGAGCAGTACTTC. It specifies CASSLDRDHEQYF.

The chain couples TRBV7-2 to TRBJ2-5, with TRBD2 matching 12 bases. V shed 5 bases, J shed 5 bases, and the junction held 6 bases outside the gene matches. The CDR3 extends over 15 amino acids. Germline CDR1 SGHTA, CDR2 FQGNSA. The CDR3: CASSVTSGSLETQYF. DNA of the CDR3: TGTGCCAGCAGCGTGACTAGCGGGAGCCTTGAGACCCAGTACTTC.

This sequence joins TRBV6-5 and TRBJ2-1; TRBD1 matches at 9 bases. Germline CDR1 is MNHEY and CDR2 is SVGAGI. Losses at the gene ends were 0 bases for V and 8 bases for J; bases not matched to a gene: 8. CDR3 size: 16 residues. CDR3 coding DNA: TGTGCCAGCAGTTACTCGATCTCAACAGGGGGCGATGAGCAGTTCTTC. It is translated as CASSYSISTGGDEQFF.

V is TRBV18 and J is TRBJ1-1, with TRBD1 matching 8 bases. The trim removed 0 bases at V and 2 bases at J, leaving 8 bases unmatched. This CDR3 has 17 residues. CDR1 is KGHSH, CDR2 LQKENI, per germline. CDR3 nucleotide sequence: TGTGCCAGCTCACCACCCTTAAGACAGGGGTTAAACACTGAAGCTTTCTTT. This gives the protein CASSPPLRQGLNTEAFF.

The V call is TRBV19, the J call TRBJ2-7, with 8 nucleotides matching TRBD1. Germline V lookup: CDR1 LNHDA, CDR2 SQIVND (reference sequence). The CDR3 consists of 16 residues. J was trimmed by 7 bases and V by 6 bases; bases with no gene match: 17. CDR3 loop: CASRPPTGTGAREQYF. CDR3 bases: TGTGCCAGTAGACCACCGACCGGGACAGGCGCAAGGGAGCAGTACTTC.

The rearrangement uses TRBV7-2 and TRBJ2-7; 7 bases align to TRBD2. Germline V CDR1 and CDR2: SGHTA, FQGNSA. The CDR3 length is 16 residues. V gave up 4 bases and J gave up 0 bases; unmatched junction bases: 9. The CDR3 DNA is TGTGCCAGCAGCTACGTGGGGGGGTTGGGCTCCTACGAGCAGTACTTC. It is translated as CASSYVGGLGSYEQYF.

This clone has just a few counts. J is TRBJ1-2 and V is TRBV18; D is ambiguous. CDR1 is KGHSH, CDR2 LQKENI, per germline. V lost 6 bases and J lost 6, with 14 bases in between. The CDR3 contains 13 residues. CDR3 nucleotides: TGTGCCAGCTCTCGGGAAATGAGTGATGGCTACACCTTC. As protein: CASSREMSDGYTF.

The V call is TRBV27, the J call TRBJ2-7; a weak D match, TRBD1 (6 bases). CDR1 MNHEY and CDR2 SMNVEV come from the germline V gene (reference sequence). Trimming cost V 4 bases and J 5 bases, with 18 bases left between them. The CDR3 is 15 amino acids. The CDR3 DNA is TGTGCCAGCAGTTCTAGGACAGAAAGGGAACACGAGCAGTACTTC. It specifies CASSSRTEREHEQYF.

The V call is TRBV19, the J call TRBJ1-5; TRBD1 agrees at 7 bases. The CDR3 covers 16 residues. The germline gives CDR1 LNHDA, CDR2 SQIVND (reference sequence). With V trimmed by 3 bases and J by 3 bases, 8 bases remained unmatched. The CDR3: CASSISTGQFNQPQHF. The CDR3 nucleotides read TGTGCCAGTAGTATCTCGACAGGGCAATTCAATCAGCCCCAGCATTTT.

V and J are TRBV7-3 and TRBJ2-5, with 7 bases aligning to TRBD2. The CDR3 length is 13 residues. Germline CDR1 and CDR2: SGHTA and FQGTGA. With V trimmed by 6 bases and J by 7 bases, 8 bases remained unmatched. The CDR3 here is CASSQTSFGTQYF. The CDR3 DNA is TGTGCCAGCAGTCAGACTAGCTTTGGGACCCAGTACTTC.

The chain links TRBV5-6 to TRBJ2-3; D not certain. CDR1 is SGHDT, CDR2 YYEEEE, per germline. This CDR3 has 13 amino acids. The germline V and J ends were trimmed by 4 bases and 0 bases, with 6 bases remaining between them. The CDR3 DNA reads TGTGCCAGCAGCCTACCTAGCACAGATACGCAGTATTTT. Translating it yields CASSLPSTDTQYF. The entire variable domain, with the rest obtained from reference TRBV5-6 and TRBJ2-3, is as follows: DAGVTQSPTHLIKTRGQQVTLRCSPKSGHDTVSWYQQALGQGPQFIFQYYEEEERQRGNFPDRFSGHQFPNYSSELNVNALLLGDSALYLCASSLPSTDTQYFGPGTRLTVL.

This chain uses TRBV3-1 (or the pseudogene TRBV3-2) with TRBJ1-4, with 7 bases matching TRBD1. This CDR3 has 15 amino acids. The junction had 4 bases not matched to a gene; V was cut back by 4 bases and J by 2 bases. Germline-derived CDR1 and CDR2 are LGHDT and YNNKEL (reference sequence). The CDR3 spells CASSLGTATNEKLFF. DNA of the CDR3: TGTGCCAGCAGCCTTGGGACAGCGACTAATGAAAAACTGTTTTTT.

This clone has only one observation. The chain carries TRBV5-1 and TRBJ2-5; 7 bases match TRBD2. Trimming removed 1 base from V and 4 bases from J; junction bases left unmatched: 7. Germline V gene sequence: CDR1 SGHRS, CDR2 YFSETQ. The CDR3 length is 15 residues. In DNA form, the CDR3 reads TGCGCCAGCAGCTTGAGCGGAATAGCGGGAGAGACCCAGTACTTC. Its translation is CASSLSGIAGETQYF.

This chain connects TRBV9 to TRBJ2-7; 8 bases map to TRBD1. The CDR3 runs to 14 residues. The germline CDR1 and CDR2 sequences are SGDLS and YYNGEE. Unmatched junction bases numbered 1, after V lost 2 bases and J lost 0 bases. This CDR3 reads CASSVGQASYEQYF. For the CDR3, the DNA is TGTGCCAGCAGCGTGGGACAGGCCTCCTACGAGCAGTACTTC.

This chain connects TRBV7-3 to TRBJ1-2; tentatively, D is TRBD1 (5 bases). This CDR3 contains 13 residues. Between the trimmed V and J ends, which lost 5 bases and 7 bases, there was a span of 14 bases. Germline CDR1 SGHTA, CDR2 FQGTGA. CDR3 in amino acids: CASSPRLGGGYTF. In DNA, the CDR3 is TGTGCCAGCAGCCCCCGACTGGGGGGTGGCTACACCTTC. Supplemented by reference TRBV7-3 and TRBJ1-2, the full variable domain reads GAGVSQTPSNKVTEKGKYVELRCDPISGHTALYWYRQSLGQGPEFLIYFQGTGAADDSGLPNDRFFAVRPEGSVSTLKIQRTERGDSAVYLCASSPRLGGGYTFGSGTRLTVV.

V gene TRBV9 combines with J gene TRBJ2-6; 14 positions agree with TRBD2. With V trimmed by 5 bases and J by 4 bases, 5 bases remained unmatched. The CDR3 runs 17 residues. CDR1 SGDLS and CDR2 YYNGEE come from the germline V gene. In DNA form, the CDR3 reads TGTGCCAGCAGGAAGGGACTAGCGGGAGTAGGGGCCAACGTCCTGACTTTC. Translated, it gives CASRKGLAGVGANVLTF.

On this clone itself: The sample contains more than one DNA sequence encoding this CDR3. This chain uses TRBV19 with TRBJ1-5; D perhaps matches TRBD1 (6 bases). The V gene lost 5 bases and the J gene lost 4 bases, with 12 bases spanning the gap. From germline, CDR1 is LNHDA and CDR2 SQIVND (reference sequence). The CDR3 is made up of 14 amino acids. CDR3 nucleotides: TGTGCCAGTAGTTCCAGGGGTGGAAATCAGCCCCAGCATTTT. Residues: CASSSRGGNQPQHF.

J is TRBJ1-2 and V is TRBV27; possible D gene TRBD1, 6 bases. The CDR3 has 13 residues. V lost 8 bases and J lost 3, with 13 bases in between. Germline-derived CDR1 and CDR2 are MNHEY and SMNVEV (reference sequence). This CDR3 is CASSGEFDYGYTF. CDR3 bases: TGTGCCAGCTCAGGGGAATTCGACTATGGCTACACCTTC.

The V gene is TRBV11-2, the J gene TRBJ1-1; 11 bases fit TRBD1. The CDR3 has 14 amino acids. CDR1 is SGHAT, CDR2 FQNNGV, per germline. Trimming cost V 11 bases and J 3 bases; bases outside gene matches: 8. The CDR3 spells CASCRDRGYTEAFF. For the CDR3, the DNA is TGTGCCTCCTGCCGGGACAGGGGGTACACTGAAGCTTTCTTT.

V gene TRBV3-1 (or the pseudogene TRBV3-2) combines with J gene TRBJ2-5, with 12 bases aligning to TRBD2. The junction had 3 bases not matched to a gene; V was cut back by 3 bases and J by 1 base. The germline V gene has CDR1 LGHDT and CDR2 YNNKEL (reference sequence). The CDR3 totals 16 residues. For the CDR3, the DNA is TGTGCCAGCAGCCAGGGACTAGCGGGCGCCCAAGAGACCCAGTACTTC. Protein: CASSQGLAGAQETQYF.